This T cell receptor (beta chain) appears in the sequencing data of a study of CD8 T cells in Susac syndrome. CDR3 size: 14 residues. Germline V gene lookup returns CDR1 SGHAT and CDR2 FQNNGV. Trimming left V 1 base short and J 0 bases short, with 7 bases between. It was with random hexamers that about 0.45 to 1 ug RNA was reverse transcribed. Using its own MiXCR run on the immunoSEQ multiplex PCR reads, TCRdb lists one record per CDR3 protein. This sample has about 120,000 distinct CDR3 sequences; roughly 94% occur once, and the top ten carry less than 0.3%. The TCR was taken from a human donor with Susac syndrome. The rearrangement uses TRBV11-2 and TRBJ2-7; D is perhaps TRBD1 (5 bases). The sequenced sample consisted of CD8+ T cells from PBMCs. Here the CDR3 reads CASSLAGRSYEQYF. The CDR3 nucleotides read TGTGCCAGCAGCTTAGCAGGGCGCTCCTACGAGCAGTACTTC.